The T cell receptor beta chain described here comes from a study of cytomegalovirus exposure and HLA in healthy donors. General study results and limits: One variant, a missense change in DCLRE1C, was linked in a later analysis to TCR beta V- and J-gene trimming. A prior analysis recorded that most TCR beta V segments were productive about 90% or about 30% of the time. Later analysis identified around 15,000 TCR beta sequences associated with HLA alleles, using a false discovery rate threshold of 0.05. A likely sequencing artifact accounted for one observed cluster of highly shared sequence variants.

With respect to this clone: Its specificity is not known.

Germline values: CDR1 MNHNY, CDR2 SVGAGI (reference sequence). The CDR3 consists of 12 residues. Trimming stripped 2 bases from V and 8 bases from J, with 9 bases between. With 60 Vbeta and 13 Jbeta primers, the PCR was carried out. The method was immunoSEQ multiplex PCR; TCRdb's version includes in-frame clones alone and lacks a portion of them. In all, the sample yields about 84,000 clones. V usage is TRBV6-6 and J usage is TRBJ1-1, with D perhaps matching TRBD1 (5 bases). Material: PBMCs. This receptor was identified in a man in his forties or fifties in good health and CMV-seronegative. The CDR3 DNA reads TGTGCCAGCAGTTACACCGGACACGAAGCTTTCTTT. Amino acids: CASSYTGHEAFF.